Shown below are 15 T cell receptor beta chains from a single sample sequenced in a study of OX40 agonist ivuxolimab in advanced cancers. The table came from immunoSEQ multiplex PCR; TCRdb's copy has only in-frame clones and leaves some out. Altogether 80,000 or so clones are present, 80% to 95% being singletons, with the ten largest covering about 0.61%. Sequences were derived from CD4+ or CD8+ T cells sorted from blood, sampled in a trial of the OX40 agonist ivuxolimab. Receptor source: an adult with an advanced solid tumor such as melanoma, head and neck, liver or kidney cancer.

This CDR3 reads CSVETAGTLNGYTF. DNA for the CDR3: TGCAGCGTTGAGACCGCCGGGACACTGAATGGCTACACCTTC. The chain couples TRBV29-1 to TRBJ1-2, with D maybe TRBD1 (6 bases). Trimming pared 3 bases from V and 6 bases from J, leaving 17 bases between. The CDR3 covers 14 residues. Germline values: CDR1 SQVTM, CDR2 ANQGSEA.

The rearrangement joins TRBV5-4 to TRBJ1-2; TRBD1 matches 11 bases. Germline V lookup: CDR1 SGHNT, CDR2 YYREEE (reference sequence). The J segment lost 4 bases and the V segment lost 2 bases, leaving 4 bases of the junction unmatched. The CDR3 has 15 amino acids. CDR3 sequence: CASSFRDRGFYGYTF. CDR3 nucleotide sequence: TGTGCCAGCAGCTTCCGGGACAGGGGGTTCTATGGCTACACCTTC.

The rearrangement joins TRBV7-9 to TRBJ2-1; 8 nucleotides align to TRBD1. Germline V gene data show CDR1 as SEHNR and CDR2 as FQNEAQ (reference sequence). Trimming at V came to 3 bases and at J to 5 bases, leaving 6 bases not matched to a gene. The CDR3 covers 15 residues. CDR3 residues: CASSLAGGLNNEQFF. The CDR3 coding sequence is TGTGCCAGCAGCTTGGCAGGGGGCCTGAACAATGAGCAGTTCTTC. Combining the CDR3 with reference TRBV7-9 and TRBJ2-1 gives the whole variable domain DTGVSQNPRHKITKRGQNVTFRCDPISEHNRLYWYRQTLGQGPEFLTYFQNEAQLEKSRLLSDRFSAERPKGSFSTLEIQRTEQGDSAMYLCASSLAGGLNNEQFFGPGTRLTVL.

The gene calls are TRBV7-2 and TRBJ2-1; TRBD2 matches at 7 bases. Per germline, CDR1 SGHTA and CDR2 FQGNSA. Trimming removed 0 bases from V and 4 bases from J; junction bases left unmatched: 3. The CDR3 loop spans 15 amino acids. CDR3 coding DNA: TGTGCCAGCAGCTTAGCGGGGGGGAATTACAATGAGCAGTTCTTC. Protein product: CASSLAGGNYNEQFF. Full variable domain (remainder filled in from reference TRBV7-2 and TRBJ2-1): GAGVSQSPSNKVTEKGKDVELRCDPISGHTALYWYRQSLGQGLEFLIYFQGNSAPDKSGLPSDRFSAERTGGSVSTLTIQRTQQEDSAVYLCASSLAGGNYNEQFFGPGTRLTVL.

In its sample, this clone was seen once. This rearrangement joins TRBV5-6 to TRBJ2-1, with 12 bases that match TRBD2. CDR3 length: 18 amino acids. V lost 4 bases to trimming and J lost 6 bases; unmatched junction nucleotides: 14. Germline V gives CDR1 SGHDT, CDR2 YYEEEE. CDR3 coding DNA: TGTGCCAGCAGCGGGGAGGGACTAGCGGGCCCCAGGAGCAATGAGCAGTTCTTC. Translated: CASSGEGLAGPRSNEQFF.

The chain has TRBV11-2 and TRBJ1-5; D is unresolved. The CDR3 has 14 amino acids. Germline V gene sequence: CDR1 SGHAT, CDR2 FQNNGV. Deletions cut 1 base from V and 6 bases from J, with 10 bases between. This CDR3 is CASSLGGSAQPQHF. For the CDR3, the DNA is TGTGCCAGCAGCTTAGGGGGATCGGCTCAGCCCCAGCATTTT.

This clone was detected only once. The chain combines TRBV19 with TRBJ1-3; D unresolved. CDR3 length: 13 residues. V was clipped by 5 bases and J by 4 bases, with 9 bases between them. Germline V CDR1 and CDR2: LNHDA, SQIVND (reference sequence). This chain's CDR3 is CASSQVYGNTIYF. CDR3 in DNA: TGTGCCAGTAGTCAAGTATACGGAAACACCATATATTTT.

The chain recombines TRBV5-1 with TRBJ2-5; 9 bases fit TRBD1. The CDR3 has 13 residues. V shed 4 bases and J 4 bases; nucleotides not matched to a gene: 2. Germline lookup yields CDR1 SGHRS and CDR2 YFSETQ. The CDR3 coding sequence is TGCGCCAGCAGCGCGACAGGGGGAGAGACCCAGTACTTC. Residues: CASSATGGETQYF.

V is TRBV21-1 and J is TRBJ2-7; the table gives TRBD2 as D, unverified against the DNA. TRBV21-1 corresponds to a pseudogene. This CDR3 is built from 13 residues. The CDR3 sequence is CASRLCPPYEQYF. The CDR3 region has the DNA TGTGCCAGCAGACTTTGTCCTCCCTACGAGCAGTACTTC.

The rearrangement uses TRBV7-3 and TRBJ2-1, with TRBD2 matching over 12 bases. This CDR3 comprises 16 residues. Trimming removed 5 bases from V and 10 bases from J; junction bases left unmatched: 12. CDR1 is SGHTA and CDR2 is FQGTGA in the germline V gene. The CDR3 nucleotides are TGTGCCAGCAGCCCCAGCCGACTAGCGGGAGAGTACGAGCAGTTCTTC. Encoded protein: CASSPSRLAGEYEQFF.

This clone was observed once. The chain links TRBV7-9 to TRBJ2-7; D is perhaps TRBD1 (6 bases). Trimming took 1 base from V and 0 from J, leaving 10 bases between them. Germline CDR1 and CDR2: SEHNR and FQNEAQ (reference sequence). The CDR3 totals 15 residues. As DNA, the CDR3 is TGTGCCAGCAGCTTAGGACAGGACCGCTCCTACGAGCAGTACTTC. Residues: CASSLGQDRSYEQYF.

The gene calls are TRBV13 and TRBJ2-5; 7 positions match TRBD2. This CDR3 is built from 15 residues. Germline V gene sequence: CDR1 PRHDT, CDR2 FYEKMQ (reference sequence). After removal of 5 bases from V and 5 bases from J, the junction contained 11 bases not matched to a gene. The CDR3 reads CASSPARDGRETQYF. Written as DNA, the CDR3 is TGTGCCAGCAGCCCTGCCCGGGACGGGAGGGAGACCCAGTACTTC.

This chain uses TRBV14 with TRBJ2-3; D unclear. Between the trimmed V and J ends, which lost 3 bases and 8 bases, there was a span of 9 bases. Germline V gene sequence: CDR1 SGHDN, CDR2 FVKESK. The CDR3 length is 12 residues. The CDR3 spells CASSHPSSTQYF. The CDR3, as DNA: TGTGCCAGCAGCCACCCATCTAGTACGCAGTATTTT.

CDR3 coding DNA: TGTGCCTGCGCCTGGACTAGTAAAGAGACCCAGTACTTC. Translation: CACAWTSKETQYF. J is TRBJ2-5 and V is TRBV30, with 7 bases that match TRBD2. This CDR3 comprises 13 residues. V shed 6 bases, J shed 3 bases, and the junction held 7 bases outside the gene matches. Germline CDR1 and CDR2: GTSNPN and SVGIG (reference sequence).

The V call is TRBV19, the J call TRBJ2-7; D could derive from TRBD1 or TRBD2 (7 bases each). This CDR3 is 15 amino acids long. In germline, CDR1 is LNHDA, CDR2 SQIVND (reference sequence). V was cut by 3 bases and J by 5 bases, with 17 bases left in between. The CDR3 spells CASSITRGGRNEQYF. CDR3 sequence (DNA): TGTGCCAGTAGTATTACCAGGGGGGGCCGCAACGAGCAGTACTTC.